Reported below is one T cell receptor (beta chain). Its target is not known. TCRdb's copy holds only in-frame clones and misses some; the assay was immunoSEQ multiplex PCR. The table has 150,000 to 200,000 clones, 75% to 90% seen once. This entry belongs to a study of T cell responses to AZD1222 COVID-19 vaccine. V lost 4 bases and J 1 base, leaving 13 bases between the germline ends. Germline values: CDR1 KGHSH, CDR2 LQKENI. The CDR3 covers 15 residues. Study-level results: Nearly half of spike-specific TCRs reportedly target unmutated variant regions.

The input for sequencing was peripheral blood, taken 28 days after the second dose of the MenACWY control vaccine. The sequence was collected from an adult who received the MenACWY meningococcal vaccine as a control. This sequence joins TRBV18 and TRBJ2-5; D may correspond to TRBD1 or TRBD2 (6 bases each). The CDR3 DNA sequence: TGTGCCAGCTCACTCCAACAGGGAGGCCAAGAGACCCAGTACTTC. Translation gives CASSLQQGGQETQYF.